Below, 17 T cell receptor beta chains from the same sample are listed, as sequenced in a study of blood T cell repertoires in COVID-19. Sequenced by immunoSEQ multiplex PCR; TCRdb stores in-frame clones only, minus some. The sample lists just under 150,000 clones; around nine tenths were seen once. The sample comprised peripheral blood. These receptors were collected from a woman aged 45-59 years with active or convalescent COVID-19.

The V call is TRBV18, the J call TRBJ2-7, with D possibly TRBD1 on 5 matching bases. The CDR3 sequence is 13 residues long. Trimming left V 3 bases short and J 4 bases short, with 10 bases between. CDR1 is KGHSH, CDR2 LQKENI, per germline. As DNA, the CDR3 is TGTGCCAGCTCACCGACAGAGAGATACGAGCAGTACTTC. Protein product: CASSPTERYEQYF.

V is TRBV19 and J is TRBJ2-1; a possible D gene is TRBD2 (5 bases). V was shortened by 6 bases and J by 5 bases, with 11 bases between the two germline ends. Germline loops: CDR1 LNHDA, CDR2 SQIVND (reference sequence). CDR3 size: 13 residues. CDR3 region: CASSPSTHNEQFF. In nucleotides, the CDR3 is TGTGCCAGTAGCCCTAGCACCCACAATGAGCAGTTCTTC.

The chain joins TRBV4-1 to TRBJ1-6; TRBD1 matches 9 bases. The trim removed 4 bases at V and 7 bases at J, leaving 8 bases unmatched. The CDR3 spans 16 residues. Germline V gene sequence: CDR1 MGHRA, CDR2 YSYEKL. DNA for the CDR3: TGCGCCAGCAGCCCTTCCTTCGGACAGGGGAATTCACCCCTCCACTTT. Translation: CASSPSFGQGNSPLHF.

The chain joins TRBV19 to TRBJ1-2; TRBD1 aligns across 8 bases. Per germline, CDR1 LNHDA and CDR2 SQIVND (reference sequence). CDR3 length: 12 amino acids. Trimming at V came to 7 bases and at J to 4 bases, leaving 2 bases not matched to a gene. CDR3 residues: CASTTGGYGYTF. CDR3 sequence (DNA): TGTGCCAGTACTACAGGGGGCTATGGCTACACCTTC.

The chain combines TRBV7-3 with TRBJ1-1; possibly TRBD1 for D (5 bases). The V gene lost 2 bases and the J gene lost 6 bases, with 16 bases spanning the gap. CDR1 is SGHTA, CDR2 FQGTGA, per germline. The CDR3 spans 15 residues. The CDR3 DNA sequence: TGTGCCAGCAGCTTACAGGCAGGGACGGGGGCTGAAGCTTTCTTT. Translating it yields CASSLQAGTGAEAFF.

This chain joins TRBV30 and TRBJ1-1, with 9 bases identical to TRBD1. CDR1 and CDR2 from the germline V gene are GTSNPN and SVGIG (reference sequence). This CDR3 has 13 residues. In DNA, the CDR3 is TGTGCACGGACAGGGGCCGTGAACACTGAAGCTTTCTTT. Protein: CARTGAVNTEAFF.

The chain joins TRBV9 to TRBJ1-2, with TRBD1 as a possible D gene (6 bases). CDR1 and CDR2 (germline): SGDLS, YYNGEE. CDR3 size: 14 residues. Deletions cut 0 bases from V and 3 bases from J, with 9 bases between. The CDR3 nucleotides read TGTGCCAGCAGCGTAGGGGCAGGGGACTATGGCTACACCTTC. It translates to CASSVGAGDYGYTF.

The chain is built from TRBV3-1 (or the pseudogene TRBV3-2) and TRBJ2-1; 11 bases agree with TRBD2. J was trimmed by 2 bases and V by 3 bases; bases with no gene match: 0. CDR1 is LGHDT and CDR2 is YNNKEL in the germline V gene (reference sequence). CDR3 length: 15 amino acids. CDR3 protein: CASSHSGRAYNEQFF. In DNA form, the CDR3 reads TGTGCCAGCAGCCATAGCGGGAGGGCCTACAATGAGCAGTTCTTC.

The chain joins TRBV7-8 to TRBJ1-5; D possibly corresponds to TRBD1 (5 bases). Germline V gives CDR1 SGHVS, CDR2 FQNEAQ. The CDR3 contains 13 residues. The V end lost 5 bases, the J end lost 2 bases, and 7 bases lay between the germline ends. The CDR3 coding sequence is TGTGCCAGCAGCGCGGGGGGCAATCAGCCCCAGCATTTT. Encoded protein: CASSAGGNQPQHF. The complete variable domain, with remaining parts taken from reference TRBV7-8 and TRBJ1-5, reads GAGVSQSPRYKVAKRGQDVALRCDPISGHVSLFWYQQALGQGPEFLTYFQNEAQLDKSGLPSDRFFAERPEGSVSTLKIQRTQQEDSAVYLCASSAGGNQPQHFGDGTRLSIL.

This chain links TRBV7-9 with TRBJ2-1, with D tentatively TRBD2 (6 bases). The CDR3 is made up of 15 amino acids. The germline V gene has CDR1 SEHNR and CDR2 FQNEAQ (reference sequence). V was trimmed by 5 bases and J by 2 bases, leaving 13 bases between them. The CDR3 region is CASSAWDWTYNEQFF. The CDR3 bases are TGTGCCAGCAGCGCATGGGACTGGACCTACAATGAGCAGTTCTTC. Supplemented by reference TRBV7-9 and TRBJ2-1, the full variable domain reads DTGVSQNPRHKITKRGQNVTFRCDPISEHNRLYWYRQTLGQGPEFLTYFQNEAQLEKSRLLSDRFSAERPKGSFSTLEIQRTEQGDSAMYLCASSAWDWTYNEQFFGPGTRLTVL.

CDR3 DNA sequence: TGTGCCAGCAGCTCTGGACTAGCGGGAGGCCACGAGCAGTACTTC. Its translation: CASSSGLAGGHEQYF. The chain is built from TRBV27 and TRBJ2-7, with TRBD2 matching 14 bases. Germline assignment: CDR1 MNHEY and CDR2 SMNVEV (reference sequence). This CDR3 is built from 15 residues. Trimming cost V 6 bases and J 5 bases; bases outside gene matches: 6.

CDR3 bases: TGTGCCACCAGCTTAACAGGGGAGGCCACCGGGGAGCTGTTTTTT. Translating it yields CATSLTGEATGELFF. J is TRBJ2-2 and V is TRBV24-1; weak D call: TRBD1 (7 bases). Trimming took off 7 bases at V and 4 bases at J, with 15 bases between the two ends. The CDR3 is 15 amino acids. Germline lookup yields CDR1 KGHDR and CDR2 SFDVKD.

The table lists this clone with a count of one. The V gene is TRBV7-9, the J gene TRBJ1-1, with a tentative D call TRBD1 (5 bases). Deletions cut 1 base from V and 5 bases from J, with 14 bases between. Germline lookup yields CDR1 SEHNR and CDR2 FQNEAQ (reference sequence). This CDR3 has 15 residues. This chain's CDR3 is CASSLESGLSTEAFF. Here the CDR3 DNA reads TGTGCCAGCAGCTTAGAGTCAGGGTTGAGTACTGAAGCTTTCTTT.

The gene calls are TRBV19 and TRBJ1-3, with TRBD1 as a possible D gene (6 bases). Germline values: CDR1 LNHDA, CDR2 SQIVND (reference sequence). V lost 4 bases to trimming and J lost 13 bases, with 14 bases between them. The CDR3 sequence is 12 residues long. CDR3: CASSTRQAGIYF. The CDR3 nucleotides read TGTGCCAGTAGTACACGACAGGCCGGAATATATTTT.

The rearrangement joins TRBV9 to TRBJ2-3, with 15 bases identical to TRBD2. The CDR3 sequence is 18 residues long. Germline V gene data show CDR1 as SGDLS and CDR2 as YYNGEE. V gave up 1 base and J gave up 3 bases; unmatched junction bases: 6. The CDR3 spells CASSVSAGLAGGTDTQYF. CDR3 nucleotide sequence: TGTGCCAGCAGCGTATCGGCGGGACTAGCGGGAGGTACAGATACGCAGTATTTT.

This sequence joins TRBV5-4 and TRBJ1-4, with a possible D match to TRBD1 (6 bases). The CDR3 runs 15 residues. The V gene's germline CDR1 is SGHNT and CDR2 YYREEE (reference sequence). Trimming left V 4 bases short and J 5 bases short, with 15 bases between. The CDR3 region is CASSRKQGNNEKLFF. CDR3 nucleotides: TGTGCCAGCAGCCGGAAACAGGGTAACAATGAAAAACTGTTTTTT.

The rearrangement joins TRBV4-3 to TRBJ1-4; D unclear. The CDR3 spans 14 residues. Between the trimmed V and J ends, which lost 1 base and 8 bases, there was a span of 11 bases. Germline V lookup: CDR1 LGHNA, CDR2 YSLEER. As DNA, the CDR3 is TGCGCCAGCAGCCAAGGTTTAGTAGCCGAAAAACTGTTTTTT. Protein product: CASSQGLVAEKLFF.